The entry below gives a single T cell receptor (beta chain) sequence along with its context. The sample belongs to a study of T cell repertoires in ileal Crohn's disease. Overall study context: At surgery, around 40% of patients smoked, with median disease duration 7.9 years. About half received postoperative treatment, some ten with thiopurines and approximately 19 anti-TNF.

Data came from immunoSEQ multiplex PCR; TCRdb stores just in-frame clones and leaves some out. This sample has about 15,000 clones; under 80% occur once, and the top ten carry roughly 5.7%. Input material: ileal tissue. The sequence was obtained from an adult with Crohn's disease.

In DNA form, the CDR3 reads TGTGCCAGCAGTTACGAACGGACAAAAGAGACCCAGTACTTC. This translates into CASSYERTKETQYF. V and J are TRBV6-6 and TRBJ2-5, with D tentatively TRBD1 (5 bases). Germline V CDR1 and CDR2: MNHNY, SVGAGI (reference sequence). The V and J ends lost 2 bases and 3 bases respectively, with 10 bases between them. CDR3 length equals 14 residues.